This T cell receptor beta chain was documented in a study of blood T cell repertoires in COVID-19 (dated by TCRdb to the early 2020s). For the wider study: The collaborator samples originated in the United States, Italy and Spain and spanned the acute and convalescent phases of COVID-19. The prospective study material was composed of cDNA or gDNA derived from T cells, B-cell-depleted T cells, or PBMCs. Subjects who had been exposed to COVID-19, were actively infected with it, or had recovered from it provided the deeply sampled blood TCRbeta repertoires that made up the dataset. The repertoires were made available in a free public database intended to serve as a resource for research on the immune response to SARS-CoV-2. The samples were drawn from the first 160 participants of the ongoing ImmuneRACE study and from 1,254 subjects provided by 6 global collaborators. The sample metadata nearly always contained a de-identified subject ID, COVID-19 status, age in years and sex. HLA class I and class II types, where available, came from metadata supplied by the sample provider rather than from assay-based typing.

Overall study outcomes, separate from this receptor: Clinical and demographic metadata were provided uncurated, with the amount varying by source and participant.

From a lookup of the germline V gene, CDR1 and CDR2 are KGHSH and LQKENI. V trim: 2 bases; J trim: 7 bases; unmatched bases: 7. The CDR3 spans 16 residues, from the cysteine through the phenylalanine. Left in the record is the CDR3 DNA by itself, 48 bases read in frame from the first base. As concerns this clone: The specificity of this receptor is unknown. No quality values exist for individual bases; no much larger clone is one base distant.

Participants in the prospective study were enrolled through a virtual design, were aged roughly 18 to 100 years, and lived in under 25 United States geographic areas. In the prospective study, participants were assigned to cohorts based on the clinical history participants reported in a screening survey and a study questionnaire. For ImmuneRACE Cohort 3, a participant was defined as recovered based on two consecutive negative NP/OP PCR tests, clearance by a healthcare professional, or resolution of symptoms. In the prospective study, mobile phlebotomists collected whole blood, serum and a nasopharyngeal or oropharyngeal swab from each participant. Participants in the prospective study had the option to provide additional blood draws and questionnaires over a 2-month period. Blood samples from the prospective study were shipped frozen or at room temperature prior to DNA extraction. The immunoSEQ Assay, a bias-controlled multiplex PCR, was used to amplify TCRbeta CDR3 regions from genomic DNA. As for the authors' bioinformatics: Within the assay, amplification of reference gene primers was used to estimate how many nucleated cells each sample contained. Sequence reads were collapsed and filtered to measure the absolute abundance of every unique TCRbeta CDR3 rearrangement. For each sample, productive Simpson clonality was calculated as the square root of Simpson's diversity index across productive rearrangements. TCRdb obtained this table from immuneACCESS and retained in-frame rearrangements with V and J assigned. These tables miss some clones; where compared with another copy, unresolved V genes account for less than half of the shortfall, and the remainder is unexplained. Clonal size and the V and J genes are those of that table, whereas D and trimming came from the DNA. This sample gives around 260,000 clones in total; 70% to 90% of them show up just once. Roughly 4% of the sample is in the top ten clones.

The rearrangement combines TRBV18 with TRBJ1-6; the junction holds 8 bases that match TRBD1. The TCR was taken from a young woman who had recovered from COVID-19. Sequencing used PBMCs or T cells enriched from blood (not recorded which). The DNA is TGTGCCAGCTCACCAAAGCGGAGACAGGGGAATTCACCCCTCCACTTT. Translated, this gives CASSPKRRQGNSPLHF.